The rows below give T cell receptor beta chains drawn from one sample of a study of blood T cell repertoires in COVID-19. Sequencing was performed with immunoSEQ multiplex PCR; in TCRdb, only in-frame clones are kept and a portion is missing. The repertoire has about 130,000 clones, 92% of them found once; the top ten carry just over 2%. The sample comprised peripheral blood. The origin of the receptors is a man aged 45-65 years with COVID-19, enrolled during active disease. Both conserved end residues are part of each CDR3. The D gene is left open where the match is weak. Expanded clones get a size class; other rows say once, few or many, or leave the size out.

>-|TRBD2|TRBJ2-3|16|TRBV23-1
TGCGCCAGCAGTTCCCTGACTAGCGGGAGGGGCGATACGCAGTATTTT
CASSSLTSGRGDTQYF
>-|TRBD2|TRBJ2-3|15|TRBV11-3
TGTGCCAGCAGCTTAGGTGCGGGAGCGTTGGATACGCAGTATTTT
CASSLGAGALDTQYF
>-|TRBD1|TRBJ2-2|14|TRBV10-1
TGCGCCAGCAGGCCGGGACAGGGGGCCGGGGAGCTGTTTTTT
CASRPGQGAGELFF
>-|-|TRBJ2-3|16|TRBV20-1
TGCAGTGCTAGTCTTGTGCGGGCAGGGGACACAGATACGCAGTATTTT
CSASLVRAGDTDTQYF
>-|TRBD2|TRBJ2-3|16|TRBV9
TGTGCCAGCAGCGTAGGTAGCGGGAGTACAACAGATACGCAGTATTTT
CASSVGSGSTTDTQYF
>few|TRBD1|TRBJ1-5|16|TRBV19
TGTGCCAGTAGTCCAAGACAGGGGGCGAGCAATCAGCCCCAGCATTTT
CASSPRQGASNQPQHF
>-|-|TRBJ1-3|15|TRBV7-9
TGTGCCAGCAGCTTAGCCAGGGGCTCTTGGAACACCATATATTTT
CASSLARGSWNTIYF
>-|-|TRBJ2-2|15|TRBV9
TGTGCCAGCAGCGCCCGTAGCCCAGGGGACGGGGAGCTGTTTTTT
CASSARSPGDGELFF
>-|-|TRBJ2-2|12|TRBV10-1
TGCGCCAGCTCCAGTTACACCGGGGAGCTGTTTTTT
CASSSYTGELFF
>-|TRBD2|TRBJ2-7|15|TRBV18
TGTGCCAGCGCGACCGGGACTAGCGGTTCCTACGAGCAGTACTTC
CASATGTSGSYEQYF
>-|-|TRBJ1-1|14|TRBV5-1
TGCGCCAGCAGCTTGGACGGTGGTAATGGTGAAGCTTTCTTT
CASSLDGGNGEAFF
>once|TRBD1|TRBJ1-2|15|TRBV5-1
TGCGCCAGCAGCTTGGTAGACAGGGGCTCGTGGGGCTACACCTTC
CASSLVDRGSWGYTF
>-|TRBD2|TRBJ2-3|20|TRBV9
TGTGCCAGCAGCGCCAGGGGACTAGCGGGGGCAATGGAGGGCACAGATACGCAGTATTTT
CASSARGLAGAMEGTDTQYF
>-|-|TRBJ2-7|11|TRBV28
TGTGCCAGCAGTAGCACCTACGAGCAGTACTTC
CASSSTYEQYF
>-|-|TRBJ2-2|16|TRBV6-1
TGTGCCAGCAGTGAGGGGATAGGGGCGAACACCGGGGAGCTGTTTTTT
CASSEGIGANTGELFF
>-|TRBD1|TRBJ1-3|15|TRBV4-1
TGCGCCAGCAGCCAGACAGGGGGCAGTGGAAACACCATATATTTT
CASSQTGGSGNTIYF
>-|TRBD1|TRBJ1-4|14|TRBV18
TGTGCCAGCTCACGGACAGGGAGTAATGAAAAACTGTTTTTT
CASSRTGSNEKLFF
>-|TRBD2|TRBJ2-3|15|TRBV29-1
TGCAGCGCACACCCTAGCGGGAGGGCCTCAGATACGCAGTATTTT
CSAHPSGRASDTQYF
>-|-|TRBJ1-2|12|TRBV7-2
TGTGCCAGCAGCTTATTTGCGGATGGCTACACCTTC
CASSLFADGYTF